The T cell receptor (beta chain) under discussion was sequenced for a study of blood T cell repertoires in COVID-19. TCRdb's copy holds only in-frame clones and misses some; the assay was immunoSEQ multiplex PCR. The sample includes some 110,000 clones, approximately 88% seen only once; the top ten take 26%. The CDR3 extends over 15 amino acids. The germline V gene has CDR1 SGHNT and CDR2 YYREEE (reference sequence). V gave up 0 bases and J gave up 6 bases; unmatched junction bases: 5. This sequence joins TRBV5-4 and TRBJ2-3; 9 bases align to TRBD2. The sequence was obtained from a man in his 60s with acute or convalescent COVID-19. Sequenced input: peripheral blood. CDR3 amino acids: CASSLVAGAADTQYF. The CDR3 DNA reads as TGTGCCAGCAGCTTGGTAGCGGGAGCAGCGGATACGCAGTATTTT.